This TCR beta chain was identified during a study of T cells in localized non-small cell lung cancer (dated by TCRdb to 2020 to 2021). For the study in its entirety: Comparing tumors with uninvolved tumor-adjacent lungs, the study looked at the T cell repertoires of hundreds of patients with early-stage NSCLC. The cohort comprised 236 treatment-naïve NSCLC patients with resected, localized lung tumors. Of the NSCLC patients, around 130 were male and roughly 110 were female, and the mean age was around 66 years.

As regards this clone: Its specific antigen is unknown. No qualities accompany the bases; no much larger clone lies one base away.

The full study reports these points: Uninvolved tumor-adjacent lung showed the highest T cell clonality, higher than tumor, which suggests more focused antigenic responses in the adjacent lung. Because the study design was exploratory, TCR variables were selected using unadjusted p-values without false-discovery rate correction. Of the top 100 tumor clones, a median of roughly 53 were detected in paired uninvolved adjacent lung; over 25 were also among that lung's top 100. Longer overall survival was associated with higher T cell density in blood, whereas shorter survival was associated with higher clonality in adjacent lung. Because multi-region tumor sequencing was not done, intratumor heterogeneity could not be ruled out.

At diagnosis, tumor, uninvolved tumor-adjacent lung and peripheral blood were collected and then preserved as a mix of FFPE and fresh-frozen material. For TCR repertoire profiling, blood samples were analyzed in the form of peripheral blood mononuclear cells. The immunoSEQ Assay was used to sequence TCR beta CDR3 regions from DNA. As for the original processing: T cell density was computed as TCR beta template counts normalized to usable DNA estimated by amplifying housekeeping genes. Richness was estimated using the preseqR package, with extrapolation to 400,000 templates for PBMC samples and to 120,000 templates for tissue samples. Clonality was defined as one minus Pielou's evenness. To identify tissue-enriched TCRs, differential abundance testing was run on productive amino-acid clonotypes with a minimum total count of 5 and an alpha of 0.1. The Jaccard Index and the Morisita Overlap Index were used to quantify repertoire overlap between compartments. GLIPH grouped TCR beta CDR3s together with public tetramer-defined viral CDR3s, and a viral motif had to include at least three viral sequences and also show V-gene enrichment. Imported from immuneACCESS, the table was reduced by TCRdb to in-frame sequences with V and J called. These copies leave out some clones; in studies compared against another copy, an unresolved V gene accounts for under half, and the cause of the remainder is not known. V and J calls and clone size are as listed in that table; D and trimming were resolved from the DNA. The sample yields approximately 29,000 clones; over 65% were counted once. Roughly a third of the sample belongs to the ten largest clones.

Spanning cysteine to phenylalanine, the CDR3 consists of 18 amino acids. The CDR3 DNA has 54 bases and is translated from base 1. CDR1 is given as SGHTS and CDR2 as YDEGEE, both from the germline V gene. A distance of 29 bases separates the germline ends of V and J, which lose 9 bases and 4 bases respectively. This sample comprised peripheral blood, obtained before any cancer treatment. The chain uses TRBV5-8 and TRBJ1-5; the D gene identity is not certain. The TCR was taken from a male donor older than 55 with stage II squamous cell lung carcinoma. The CDR3 amino acid sequence is: CATNPRTTWAMGNQPQHF. The DNA is as follows: TGTGCCACCAATCCCCGGACGACGTGGGCGATGGGAAATCAGCCCCAGCATTTT.